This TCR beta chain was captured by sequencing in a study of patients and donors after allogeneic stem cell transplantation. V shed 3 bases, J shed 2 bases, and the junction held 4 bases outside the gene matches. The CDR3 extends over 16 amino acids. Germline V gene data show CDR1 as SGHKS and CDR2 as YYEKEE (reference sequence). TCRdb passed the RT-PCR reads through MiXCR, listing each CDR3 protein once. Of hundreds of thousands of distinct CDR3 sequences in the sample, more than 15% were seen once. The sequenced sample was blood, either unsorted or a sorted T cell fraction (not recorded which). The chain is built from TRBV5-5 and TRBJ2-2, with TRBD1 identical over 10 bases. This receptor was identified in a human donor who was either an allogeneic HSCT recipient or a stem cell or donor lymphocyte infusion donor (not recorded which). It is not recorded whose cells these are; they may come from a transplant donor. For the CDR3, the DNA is TGTGCCAGCAGCTCTTGGACAGGGGGTAACACCGGGGAGCTGTTTTTT. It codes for CASSSWTGGNTGELFF.